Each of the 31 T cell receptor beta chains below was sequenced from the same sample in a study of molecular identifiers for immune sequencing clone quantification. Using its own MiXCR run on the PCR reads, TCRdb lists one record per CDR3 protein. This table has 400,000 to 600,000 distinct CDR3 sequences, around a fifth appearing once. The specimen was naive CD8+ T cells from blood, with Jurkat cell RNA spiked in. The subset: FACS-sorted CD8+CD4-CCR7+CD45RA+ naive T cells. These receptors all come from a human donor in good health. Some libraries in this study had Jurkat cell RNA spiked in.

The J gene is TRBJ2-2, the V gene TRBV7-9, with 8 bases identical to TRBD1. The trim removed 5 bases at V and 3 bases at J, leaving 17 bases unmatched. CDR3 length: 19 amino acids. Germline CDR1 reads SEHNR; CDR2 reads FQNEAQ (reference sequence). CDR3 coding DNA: TGTGCCAGCAGCCCTAATTTTGGACAGGGTGCCGCCCACACCGGGGAGCTGTTTTTT. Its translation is CASSPNFGQGAAHTGELFF.

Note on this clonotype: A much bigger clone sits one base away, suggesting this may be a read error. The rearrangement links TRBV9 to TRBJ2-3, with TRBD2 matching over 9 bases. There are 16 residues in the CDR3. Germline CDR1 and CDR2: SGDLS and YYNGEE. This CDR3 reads CASSVEAGGPSDTRYF. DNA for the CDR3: TGTGCCAGCAGCGTAGAGGCGGGAGGGCCGTCCGATACGCGGTATTTT.

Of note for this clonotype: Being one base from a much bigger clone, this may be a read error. The CDR3 coding sequence is TGTGCCGGCAGCTTACTCAGCGGAACAGATACGCAGTATTTT. Its translation is CAGSLLSGTDTQYF. The chain is built from TRBV14 and TRBJ2-3, with D tentatively TRBD2 (5 bases). CDR1 is SGHDN, CDR2 FVKESK, per germline. The CDR3 runs to 14 residues. The full variable domain, completed using reference TRBV14 and TRBJ2-3, is EAGVTQFPSHSVIEKGQTVTLRCDPISGHDNLYWYRRVMGKEIKFLLHFVKESKQDESGMPNNRFLAERTGGTYSTLKVQPAELEDSGVYFCAGSLLSGTDTQYFGPGTRLTVL.

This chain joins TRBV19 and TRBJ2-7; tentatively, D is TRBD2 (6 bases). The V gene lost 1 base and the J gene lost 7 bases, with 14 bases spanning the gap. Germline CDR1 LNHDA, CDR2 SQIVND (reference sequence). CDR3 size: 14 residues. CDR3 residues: CASSIGGAAGEQYF. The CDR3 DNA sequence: TGTGCCAGTAGTATAGGCGGCGCCGCGGGGGAGCAGTACTTC.

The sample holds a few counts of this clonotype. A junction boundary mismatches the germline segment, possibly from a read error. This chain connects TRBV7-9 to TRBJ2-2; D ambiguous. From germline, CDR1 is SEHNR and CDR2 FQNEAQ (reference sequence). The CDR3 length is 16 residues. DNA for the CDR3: TGTGCCTGCAGCTTAGGACCTATCGCGAACACCGGGGAGCTGTTTTTT. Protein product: CACSLGPIANTGELFF. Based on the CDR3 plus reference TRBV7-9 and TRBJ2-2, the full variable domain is DTGVSQNPRHKITKRGQNVTFRCDPISEHNRLYWYRQTLGQGPEFLTYFQNEAQLEKSRLLSDRFSAERPKGSFSTLEIQRTEQGDSAMYLCACSLGPIANTGELFFGEGSRLTVL.

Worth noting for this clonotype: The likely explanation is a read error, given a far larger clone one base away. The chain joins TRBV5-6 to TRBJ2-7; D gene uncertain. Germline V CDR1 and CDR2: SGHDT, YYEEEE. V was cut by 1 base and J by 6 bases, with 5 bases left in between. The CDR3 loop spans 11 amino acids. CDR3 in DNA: TGTGCCAGCAGCTTGATCGGCGAGCAGTACTTC. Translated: CASSLIGEQYF. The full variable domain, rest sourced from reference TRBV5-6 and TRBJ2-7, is DAGVTQSPTHLIKTRGQQVTLRCSPKSGHDTVSWYQQALGQGPQFIFQYYEEEERQRGNFPDRFSGHQFPNYSSELNVNALLLGDSALYLCASSLIGEQYFGPGTRLTVT.

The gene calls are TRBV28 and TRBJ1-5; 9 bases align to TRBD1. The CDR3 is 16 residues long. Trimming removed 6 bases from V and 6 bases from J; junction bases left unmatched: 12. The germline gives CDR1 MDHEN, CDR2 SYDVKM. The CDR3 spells CASSPGTGYGSQPQHF. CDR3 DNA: TGTGCCAGCAGCCCCGGGACAGGGTACGGCAGTCAGCCCCAGCATTTT.

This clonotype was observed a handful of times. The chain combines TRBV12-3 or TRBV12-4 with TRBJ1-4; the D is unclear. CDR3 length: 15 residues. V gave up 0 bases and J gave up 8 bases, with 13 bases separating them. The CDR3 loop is CASSLATAYGEKLFF. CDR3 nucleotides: TGTGCCAGCAGTTTAGCTACCGCGTACGGGGAAAAACTGTTTTTT.

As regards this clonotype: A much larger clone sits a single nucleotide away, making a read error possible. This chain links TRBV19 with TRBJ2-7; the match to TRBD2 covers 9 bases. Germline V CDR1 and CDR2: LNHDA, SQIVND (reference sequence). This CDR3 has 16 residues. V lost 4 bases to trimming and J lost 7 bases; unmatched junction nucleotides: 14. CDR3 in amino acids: CASSTGLARGTGEQYF. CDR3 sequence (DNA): TGTGCCAGTAGTACGGGACTAGCAAGGGGGACGGGGGAGCAGTACTTC.

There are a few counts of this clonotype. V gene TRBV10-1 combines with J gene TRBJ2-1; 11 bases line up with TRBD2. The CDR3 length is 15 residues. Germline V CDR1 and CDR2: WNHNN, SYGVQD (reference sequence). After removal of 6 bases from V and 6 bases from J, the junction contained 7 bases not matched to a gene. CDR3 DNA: TGCGCCAGCAGGGAGACTAGCGGGACTCCCAATGAGCAGTTCTTC. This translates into CASRETSGTPNEQFF.

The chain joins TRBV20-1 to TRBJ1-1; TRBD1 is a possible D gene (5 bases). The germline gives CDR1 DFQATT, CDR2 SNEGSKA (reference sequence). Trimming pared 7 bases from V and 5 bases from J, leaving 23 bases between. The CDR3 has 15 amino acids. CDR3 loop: CSGARQGQPYTEAFF. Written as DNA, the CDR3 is TGCAGTGGGGCGAGGCAGGGCCAGCCTTATACTGAAGCTTTCTTT.

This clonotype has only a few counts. The DNA of the CDR3 is TGTGCCAGTTTCAGGGATTATAACTATGGCTACACCTTC. It is translated as CASFRDYNYGYTF. The chain is built from TRBV6-5 and TRBJ1-2; D perhaps matches TRBD1 (5 bases). V was trimmed by 9 bases and J by 1 base, leaving 12 bases between them. The CDR3 consists of 13 residues. The germline gives CDR1 MNHEY, CDR2 SVGAGI.

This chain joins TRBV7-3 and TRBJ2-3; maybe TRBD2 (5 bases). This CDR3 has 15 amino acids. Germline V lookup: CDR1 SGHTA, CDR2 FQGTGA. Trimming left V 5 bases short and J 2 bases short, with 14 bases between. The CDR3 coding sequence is TGTGCCAGCAGCCAGGACGGACTGACCACAGATACGCAGTATTTT. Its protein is CASSQDGLTTDTQYF.

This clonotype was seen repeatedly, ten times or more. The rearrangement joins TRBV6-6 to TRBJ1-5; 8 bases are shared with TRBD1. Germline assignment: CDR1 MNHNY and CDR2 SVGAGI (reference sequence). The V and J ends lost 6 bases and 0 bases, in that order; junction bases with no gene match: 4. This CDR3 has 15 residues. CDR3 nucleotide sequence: TGTGCCAGCAGGGACAGGGATTATAGCAATCAGCCCCAGCATTTT. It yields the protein CASRDRDYSNQPQHF.

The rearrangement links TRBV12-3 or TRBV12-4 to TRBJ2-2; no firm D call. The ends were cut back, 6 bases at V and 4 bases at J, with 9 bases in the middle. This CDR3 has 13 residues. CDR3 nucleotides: TGTGCCAGCAGACGCCCCCTCACCGGGGAGCTGTTTTTT. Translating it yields CASRRPLTGELFF.

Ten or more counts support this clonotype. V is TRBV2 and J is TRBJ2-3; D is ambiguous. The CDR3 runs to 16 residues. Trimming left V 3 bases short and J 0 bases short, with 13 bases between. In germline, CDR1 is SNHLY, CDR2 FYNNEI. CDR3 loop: CASSDPEYASTDTQYF. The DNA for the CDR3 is TGTGCCAGCAGTGACCCAGAATACGCTAGCACAGATACGCAGTATTTT.

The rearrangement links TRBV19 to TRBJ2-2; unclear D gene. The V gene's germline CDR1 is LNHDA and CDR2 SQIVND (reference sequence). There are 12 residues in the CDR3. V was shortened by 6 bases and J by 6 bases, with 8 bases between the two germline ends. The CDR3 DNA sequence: TGTGCCAGTAGGAGGCTCTCCGGGGAGCTGTTTTTT. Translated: CASRRLSGELFF.

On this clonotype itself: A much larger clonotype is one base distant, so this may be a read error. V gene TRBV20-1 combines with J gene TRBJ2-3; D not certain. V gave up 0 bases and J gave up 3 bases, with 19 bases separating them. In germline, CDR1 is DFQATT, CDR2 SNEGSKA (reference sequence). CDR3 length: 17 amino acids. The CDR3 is CSARDPVSRVLTDTQYF. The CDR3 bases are TGCAGTGCTAGAGATCCGGTTAGCCGAGTTTTGACAGATACGCAGTATTTT.

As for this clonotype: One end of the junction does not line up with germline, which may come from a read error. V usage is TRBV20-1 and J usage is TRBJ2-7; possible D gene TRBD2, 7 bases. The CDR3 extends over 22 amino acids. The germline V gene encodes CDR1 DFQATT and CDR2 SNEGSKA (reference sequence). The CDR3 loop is CSAQSRGADTQWVYRSSYGQYF. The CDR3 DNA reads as TGCAGTGCTCAATCCCGGGGGGCGGATACCCAATGGGTCTACAGAAGCTCCTACGGGCAGTACTTC.

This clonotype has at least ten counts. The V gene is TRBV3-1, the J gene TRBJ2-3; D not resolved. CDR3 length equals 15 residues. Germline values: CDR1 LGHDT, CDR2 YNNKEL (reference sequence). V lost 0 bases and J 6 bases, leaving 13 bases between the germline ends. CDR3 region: CASSQETFSGDTQYF. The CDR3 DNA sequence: TGTGCCAGCAGCCAAGAGACATTTTCTGGCGATACGCAGTATTTT.

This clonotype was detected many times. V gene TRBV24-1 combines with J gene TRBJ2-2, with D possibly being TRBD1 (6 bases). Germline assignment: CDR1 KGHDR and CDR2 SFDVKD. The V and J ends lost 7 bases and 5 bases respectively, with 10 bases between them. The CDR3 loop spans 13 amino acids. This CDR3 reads CATRDSPTGELFF. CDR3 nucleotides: TGTGCCACCAGGGACAGCCCTACCGGGGAGCTGTTTTTT.

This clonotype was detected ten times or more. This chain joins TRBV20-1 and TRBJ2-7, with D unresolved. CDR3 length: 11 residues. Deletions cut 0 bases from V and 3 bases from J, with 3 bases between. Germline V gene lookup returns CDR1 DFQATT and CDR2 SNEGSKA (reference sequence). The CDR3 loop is CSARDLYEQYF. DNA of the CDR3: TGCAGTGCTAGAGATCTCTACGAGCAGTACTTC.

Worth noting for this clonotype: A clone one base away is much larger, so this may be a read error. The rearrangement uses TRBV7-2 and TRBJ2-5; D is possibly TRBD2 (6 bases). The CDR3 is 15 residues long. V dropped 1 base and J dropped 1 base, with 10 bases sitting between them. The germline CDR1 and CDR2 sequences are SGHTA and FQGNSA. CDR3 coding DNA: TGTGCCAGCAGCTTAGTCGGCGGGGTCCAAGAGACCCAGTACTTC. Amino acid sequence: CASSLVGGVQETQYF.

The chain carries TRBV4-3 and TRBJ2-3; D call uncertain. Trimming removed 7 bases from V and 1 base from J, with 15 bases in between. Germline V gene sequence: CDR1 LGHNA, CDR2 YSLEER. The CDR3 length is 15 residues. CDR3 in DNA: TGCGCCAGCACCCCCGGTGGCACACGCACAGATACGCAGTATTTT. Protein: CASTPGGTRTDTQYF.

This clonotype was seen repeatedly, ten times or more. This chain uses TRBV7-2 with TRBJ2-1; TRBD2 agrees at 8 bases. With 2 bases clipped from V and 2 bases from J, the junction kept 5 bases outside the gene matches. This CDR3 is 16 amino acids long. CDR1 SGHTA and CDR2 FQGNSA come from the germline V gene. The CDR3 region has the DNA TGTGCCAGCAGCTTACTACAGACTAGCGCCTACAATGAGCAGTTCTTC. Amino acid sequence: CASSLLQTSAYNEQFF.

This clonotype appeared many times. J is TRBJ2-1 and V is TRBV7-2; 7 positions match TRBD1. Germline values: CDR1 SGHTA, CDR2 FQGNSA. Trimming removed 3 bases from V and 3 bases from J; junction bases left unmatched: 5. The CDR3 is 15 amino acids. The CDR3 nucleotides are TGTGCCAGCAGCTTGAGACAGGGTATCTACAATGAGCAGTTCTTC. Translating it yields CASSLRQGIYNEQFF.

The CDR3 protein is CACSGPTQETQYF. The CDR3, as DNA: TGTGCCTGTTCGGGACCGACTCAAGAGACCCAGTACTTC. The V and J genes are TRBV30 and TRBJ2-5; D assignment may be TRBD1 or TRBD2 (5 bases each). Germline CDR1 reads GTSNPN; CDR2 reads SVGIG (reference sequence). The V gene lost 6 bases and the J gene lost 2 bases, with 13 bases spanning the gap. This CDR3 is 13 amino acids long.

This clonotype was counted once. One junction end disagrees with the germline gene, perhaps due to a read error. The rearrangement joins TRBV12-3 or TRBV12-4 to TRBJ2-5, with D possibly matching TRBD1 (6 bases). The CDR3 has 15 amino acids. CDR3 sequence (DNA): TGTGCCAGCAGCCCTGGACAGCTTCCCCAAAAGACCCAGTACTTC. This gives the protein CASSPGQLPQKTQYF.

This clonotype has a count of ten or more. As DNA, the CDR3 is TGTGCCAGCAGTCAGCAACTCTCCTACGAGCAGTACTTC. Residues: CASSQQLSYEQYF. V gene TRBV25-1 combines with J gene TRBJ2-7; no definite D call. Trimming cost V 5 bases and J 0 bases, with 8 bases left between them. The CDR3 length is 13 residues. In germline, CDR1 is MGHDK, CDR2 SYGVNS.

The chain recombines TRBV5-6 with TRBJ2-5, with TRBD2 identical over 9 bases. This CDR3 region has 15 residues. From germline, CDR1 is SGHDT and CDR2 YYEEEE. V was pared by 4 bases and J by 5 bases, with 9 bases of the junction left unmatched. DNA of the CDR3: TGTGCCAGCAGCCAGGCGGGGGGGCCTCCGGAGACCCAGTACTTC. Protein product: CASSQAGGPPETQYF.

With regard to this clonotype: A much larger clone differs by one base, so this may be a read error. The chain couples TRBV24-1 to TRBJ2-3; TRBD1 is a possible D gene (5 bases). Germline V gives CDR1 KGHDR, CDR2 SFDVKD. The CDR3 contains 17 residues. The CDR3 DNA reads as TGTGCCACCAGTGCCCCTACGGTCGGCAGGGTCACAGATACGCGGTATTTT. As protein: CATSAPTVGRVTDTRYF.